This T cell receptor (beta chain) was sequenced for a study of OX40 agonist ivuxolimab in advanced cancers. Of note for this clone: Antigen: not known.

V lost 7 bases to trimming and J lost 1 base, with 16 bases between them. The CDR3 is made up of 15 amino acids. Germline V lookup: CDR1 MNHEY, CDR2 SVGAGI. Study outcomes and limitations: The mean number of expanded clones was higher in CD8+ T cells than in CD4+.

Clones were read by immunoSEQ multiplex PCR, and TCRdb kept only the in-frame ones, dropping some. Altogether approximately 86,000 clones are present, around nine tenths being singletons, with the ten largest covering around 1.1%. The rearrangement uses TRBV6-5 and TRBJ1-1; possibly TRBD1 for D (5 bases). The source material was CD4+ or CD8+ T cells sorted from blood, sampled in a trial of the OX40 agonist ivuxolimab. The receptor was derived from an adult with an advanced solid tumor such as melanoma, head and neck, liver or kidney cancer. The CDR3 DNA follows: TGTGCCAGCACTCATCGGGGGTCATCGAACACTGAAGCTTTCTTT. Its protein product is CASTHRGSSNTEAFF.